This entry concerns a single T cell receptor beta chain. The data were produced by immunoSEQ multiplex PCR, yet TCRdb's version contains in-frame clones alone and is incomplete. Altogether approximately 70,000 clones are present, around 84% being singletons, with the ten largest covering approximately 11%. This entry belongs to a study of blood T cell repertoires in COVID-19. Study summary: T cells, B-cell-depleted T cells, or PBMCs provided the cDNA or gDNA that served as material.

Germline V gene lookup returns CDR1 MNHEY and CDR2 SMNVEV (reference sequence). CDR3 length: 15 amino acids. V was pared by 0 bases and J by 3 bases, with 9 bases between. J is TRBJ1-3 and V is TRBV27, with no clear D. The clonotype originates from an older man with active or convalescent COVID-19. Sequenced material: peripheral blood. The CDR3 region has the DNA TGTGCCAGCAGTTTATCGGCGCGGATTGGAAACACCATATATTTT. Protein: CASSLSARIGNTIYF.